This T cell receptor beta chain was found in a study of cytomegalovirus exposure and HLA in healthy donors. PCR involved 60 Vbeta and 13 Jbeta primers. Only in-frame clones appear in the TCRdb table, and some are missing; sequencing was by immunoSEQ multiplex PCR. The sample lists some 80,000 clones, under 80% occurring once. Study-wide findings and caveats: Association of a missense DCLRE1C variant with TCR beta V- and J-gene trimming was reported in a later analysis. It was approximately 150 TCR beta chains that were listed as cytomegalovirus-associated. Accurate prediction of HLA-A and HLA-B alleles (for most subjects) was reportedly achieved from TCR beta sequences. While the bulk of TCR sequences proved rare, some public TCRs turned up in many donors.

CDR1 LNHDA and CDR2 SQIVND come from the germline V gene (reference sequence). The length of the CDR3 is 16 residues. V gave up 1 base and J gave up 3 bases, with 10 bases separating them. In the case of this clone: Its cognate antigen is unknown.

The receptor was isolated from a man in his forties or fifties in good health and CMV-seronegative. Sequencing was performed on PBMCs. The genes are TRBV19 and TRBJ1-6; no clear D. As DNA, the CDR3 is TGTGCCAGTAGTATAGCTGGCGGTTACTATAATTCACCCCTCCACTTT. Translated: CASSIAGGYYNSPLHF.